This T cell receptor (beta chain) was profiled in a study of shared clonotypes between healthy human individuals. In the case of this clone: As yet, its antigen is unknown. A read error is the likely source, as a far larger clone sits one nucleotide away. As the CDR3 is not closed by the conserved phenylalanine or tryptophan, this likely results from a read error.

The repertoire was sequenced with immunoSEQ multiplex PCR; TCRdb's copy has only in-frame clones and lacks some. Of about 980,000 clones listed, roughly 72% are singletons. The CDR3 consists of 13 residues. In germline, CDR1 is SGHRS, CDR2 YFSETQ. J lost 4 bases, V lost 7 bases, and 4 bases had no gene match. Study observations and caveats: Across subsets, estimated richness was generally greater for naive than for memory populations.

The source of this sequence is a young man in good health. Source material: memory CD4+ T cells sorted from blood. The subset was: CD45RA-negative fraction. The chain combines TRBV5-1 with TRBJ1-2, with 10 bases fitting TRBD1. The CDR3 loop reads CASGRDRGYGYTL. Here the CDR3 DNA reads TGCGCCAGCGGCCGGGACAGGGGCTATGGCTACACCCTC.